This T cell receptor (beta chain) originates from a study of cytomegalovirus exposure and HLA in healthy donors. The study's findings and limits: A later analysis reported that several of the most significant clusters appeared to be linked to common viral pathogens, among them Epstein-Barr virus. Roughly uniform sequencing depth across donors was assumed, possibly incorrectly. Sequencing likely caused a cluster of highly shared sequence variants.

This CDR3 has 15 amino acids. Per germline, CDR1 SGHTA and CDR2 FQGTGA. Trimming stripped 5 bases from V and 0 bases from J, with 11 bases between. Primers: 60 Vbeta forward and 13 Jbeta reverse. TCRdb keeps only in-frame clones here, not all; method: immunoSEQ multiplex PCR. This table holds 150,000 to 200,000 clones, 60% to 80% found once. Notes on this clone: No antigen is known for it.

V and J are TRBV7-3 and TRBJ1-5; D not resolved. Sequencing used PBMCs. The clonotype was recovered from a man aged 40-49 years in good health and CMV-seropositive. The CDR3, as DNA: TGTGCCAGCAGCCCAGAGGGTGGTAGCAATCAGCCCCAGCATTTT. Translating gives CASSPEGGSNQPQHF.